The 17 T cell receptor beta chains in this list originate from one sample, sequenced in a study of OX40 agonist ivuxolimab in advanced cancers. The method was immunoSEQ multiplex PCR; TCRdb's version includes in-frame clones alone and lacks a portion of them. The table lists about 62,000 clones, about 91% of them singletons. The sample in question was CD4+ or CD8+ T cells sorted from blood, obtained in a trial of the OX40 agonist ivuxolimab. The receptors come from an adult with an advanced solid tumor such as melanoma, head and neck, liver or kidney cancer.

V is TRBV7-6 and J is TRBJ2-5; 7 nucleotides match TRBD1. CDR3 size: 16 residues. Germline-derived CDR1 and CDR2 are SGHVS and FNYEAQ. V gave up 5 bases and J gave up 5 bases; unmatched junction bases: 14. CDR3 in amino acids: CASSPTGTGVSETQYF. CDR3 DNA sequence: TGTGCCAGCAGCCCTACAGGCACAGGGGTGTCGGAGACCCAGTACTTC.

The V gene is TRBV11-3, the J gene TRBJ2-7; 9 bases agree with TRBD2. Germline V gene lookup returns CDR1 SGHNT and CDR2 YENEEA. V was clipped by 5 bases and J by 5 bases; unmatched bases: 7. CDR3 size: 14 residues. CDR3 DNA sequence: TGTGCCAGCAGCCCCGGGACTAGCAACAACGAGCAGTACTTC. This encodes CASSPGTSNNEQYF.

A few counts support this clone. The rearrangement links TRBV19 to TRBJ2-7; 10 nucleotides line up with TRBD2. Germline loops: CDR1 LNHDA, CDR2 SQIVND (reference sequence). The CDR3 contains 15 residues. V gave up 7 bases and J gave up 2 bases; unmatched junction bases: 8. As DNA, the CDR3 is TGTGCCAGTAACCCCGCAGCGGGAGGGCCCTACGAGCAGTACTTC. Protein sequence: CASNPAAGGPYEQYF. The whole variable domain, remainder taken from reference TRBV19 and TRBJ2-7, is DGGITQSPKYLFRKEGQNVTLSCEQNLNHDAMYWYRQDPGQGLRLIYYSQIVNDFQKGDIAEGYSVSREKKESFPLTVTSAQKNPTAFYLCASNPAAGGPYEQYFGPGTRLTVT.

In its sample, this clone was seen a few times. This chain uses TRBV19 with TRBJ2-7, with TRBD2 identical over 8 bases. J was trimmed by 3 bases and V by 1 base; bases with no gene match: 5. Germline-derived CDR1 and CDR2 are LNHDA and SQIVND (reference sequence). The CDR3 sequence is 15 residues long. This chain's CDR3 is CASSIAASGYYEQYF. As DNA, the CDR3 is TGTGCCAGTAGTATAGCAGCTAGCGGGTACTACGAGCAGTACTTC.

This clone was seen only once. The chain uses TRBV11-3 and TRBJ2-3; D is uncertain. V was trimmed by 5 bases and J by 3 bases, leaving 15 bases between them. CDR1 and CDR2 (germline): SGHNT, YENEEA. CDR3 length: 15 amino acids. CDR3 sequence reads: CASSLQYGGTDTQYF. CDR3 DNA: TGTGCCAGCAGCCTGCAGTACGGTGGGACAGATACGCAGTATTTT.

The chain links TRBV27 to TRBJ1-1; tentatively, D is TRBD1 (5 bases). V dropped 2 bases and J dropped 8 bases, with 9 bases sitting between them. The CDR3 has 12 amino acids. Germline loops: CDR1 MNHEY, CDR2 SMNVEV (reference sequence). The CDR3 loop reads CASSLNRGEAFF. CDR3 in DNA: TGTGCCAGCAGTTTAAACCGGGGGGAAGCTTTCTTT.

Here the CDR3 reads CASSVGHSTDTQYF. As DNA, the CDR3 is TGTGCCAGCAGTGTGGGGCATAGCACAGATACGCAGTATTTT. This chain joins TRBV6-1 and TRBJ2-3; maybe TRBD1 (5 bases). V dropped 4 bases and J dropped 0 bases, with 8 bases sitting between them. CDR3 size: 14 residues. Per germline, CDR1 MNHNS and CDR2 SASEGT.

This CDR3 reads CASSSREGREQYF. CDR3 nucleotide sequence: TGTGCCAGCAGCTCCAGGGAAGGGAGGGAGCAGTACTTC. The chain recombines TRBV7-9 with TRBJ2-7; D is perhaps TRBD2 (6 bases). V was pared by 4 bases and J by 7 bases, with 14 bases between. This CDR3 has 13 amino acids. Germline V lookup: CDR1 SEHNR, CDR2 FQNEAQ (reference sequence).

V gene TRBV10-2 combines with J gene TRBJ1-1; tentatively, D is TRBD1 (5 bases). Per germline, CDR1 WSHSY and CDR2 SAAADI. V lost 4 bases and J 4 bases, leaving 10 bases between the germline ends. The CDR3 loop spans 13 amino acids. CDR3 sequence (DNA): TGCGCCAGCAGTGGGGGGGATTTCACTGAAGCTTTCTTT. Translated, it gives CASSGGDFTEAFF.

The rearrangement uses TRBV27 and TRBJ2-1, with D hard to call. The V gene's germline CDR1 is MNHEY and CDR2 SMNVEV (reference sequence). This CDR3 has 13 residues. Trimming left V 4 bases short and J 5 bases short, with 9 bases between. The CDR3 region is CASSSDKNNEQFF. CDR3 DNA: TGTGCCAGCAGTTCCGACAAAAACAATGAGCAGTTCTTC.

This clone was picked up one time. CDR3 bases: TGTGCCAGCAGCTTAGATATTATGGTGGGGAGGGAGTCCTACAATGAGCAGTTCTTC. Protein sequence: CASSLDIMVGRESYNEQFF. The J gene is TRBJ2-1, the V gene TRBV7-9, with 7 bases aligning to TRBD2. The CDR3 consists of 19 residues. Germline V lookup: CDR1 SEHNR, CDR2 FQNEAQ (reference sequence). V trimming: 1 base; J trimming: 1 base; junction bases outside the gene matches: 13.

CDR3 amino acids: CSVDGAETSYNEQFF. As DNA, the CDR3 is TGCAGCGTTGACGGTGCAGAAACCTCCTACAATGAGCAGTTCTTC. The V gene is TRBV29-1, the J gene TRBJ2-1; D remains unclear. The V gene lost 3 bases and the J gene lost 0 bases, with 12 bases spanning the gap. This CDR3 is built from 15 residues. Germline values: CDR1 SQVTM, CDR2 ANQGSEA.

This clone was recorded a few times. The V and J genes are TRBV29-1 and TRBJ2-5, with D maybe TRBD1 (6 bases). CDR1 and CDR2 (germline): SQVTM, ANQGSEA. The V gene lost 1 base and the J gene lost 5 bases, with 11 bases spanning the gap. This CDR3 is 13 amino acids long. CDR3 loop: CSVEGTGKETQYF. CDR3 sequence (DNA): TGCAGCGTTGAAGGTACAGGGAAGGAGACCCAGTACTTC.

J is TRBJ2-5 and V is TRBV27; weak D call: TRBD2 (5 bases). Trimming removed 5 bases at V and 2 bases at J, with 15 bases between. This CDR3 is 15 amino acids long. CDR1 is MNHEY, CDR2 SMNVEV, per germline (reference sequence). The CDR3 bases are TGTGCCAGCAGTCCGGAGGACGAGAAACAAGAGACCCAGTACTTC. As protein: CASSPEDEKQETQYF.

This clone was seen only a few times. The CDR3 protein is CSVEATGPEAFF. The CDR3 nucleotides read TGCAGCGTTGAGGCCACGGGCCCTGAAGCTTTCTTT. The chain is built from TRBV29-1 and TRBJ1-1; D ambiguous. In germline, CDR1 is SQVTM, CDR2 ANQGSEA. The CDR3 runs to 12 residues. The V and J ends lost 3 bases and 6 bases respectively, with 11 bases between them.

The chain links TRBV2 to TRBJ2-7, with unresolved D. Germline V gene sequence: CDR1 SNHLY, CDR2 FYNNEI. Trimming shortened V by 4 bases and J by 1 base, and 14 bases separated the two germline ends. This CDR3 has 15 amino acids. The CDR3 sequence is CASSASEWVSYEQYF. Written as DNA, the CDR3 is TGTGCCAGCAGTGCGAGTGAATGGGTTTCCTACGAGCAGTACTTC.

CDR3 in amino acids: CASSYSQGARDTEAFF. In DNA, the CDR3 is TGTGCCAGCAGTTACAGCCAGGGGGCGAGGGACACTGAAGCTTTCTTT. The genes are TRBV6-5 and TRBJ1-1; 8 bases are shared with TRBD1. CDR1 and CDR2 (germline): MNHEY, SVGAGI. The V segment lost 2 bases and the J segment 3 bases; nucleotides outside the gene matches: 8. The CDR3 consists of 16 residues.